This is a list of T cell receptor beta chains from one sample in a study of T cell responses to AZD1222 COVID-19 vaccine. Libraries were prepared by immunoSEQ multiplex PCR; TCRdb keeps only in-frame clonotypes and omits some of them. The data contain under 85,000 clones, about 90% of them singletons. The sequences come from peripheral blood, collected on day 0 of AZD1222 vaccination. Every receptor here comes from an adult in good health. CDR3s include the opening cysteine and the closing phenylalanine or tryptophan. The D gene is left open where the match is weak. Clone size appears in some rows only: once, few, many, or a class for an expanded clone.

>-|TRBJ2-2|TRBV28|-
TGTGGCTCCGGTGCGGGGGCCACCGGGGAGCTGTTTTTT
CGSGAGATGELFF
>TRBD1|TRBJ1-2|TRBV5-6|-
TGTGCCAGCAGCTTGGTAGGGACAGGGGGCGACGGAGATGGCTACACCTTC
CASSLVGTGGDGDGYTF
>-|TRBJ1-6|TRBV2|-
TGTGCCAGCAGTGAAGCGAACTGGGCTTCACCCCTCCACTTT
CASSEANWASPLHF
>TRBD1|TRBJ1-3|TRBV3-1/TRBV3-2|-
TGTGCCAGCTCAAGGACAGGGGGTACTGGAAACACCATATATTTT
CASSRTGGTGNTIYF
>-|TRBJ2-7|TRBV15|-
TGTGCCACCAGCAGAGATAATGAGGGGAGGAGCTCCTACGAGCAGTACTTC
CATSRDNEGRSSYEQYF
>TRBD1|TRBJ2-7|TRBV9|-
TGTGCCAGCAGCCCTCAGGACAGGGGGTACGAGCAGTACTTC
CASSPQDRGYEQYF
>-|TRBJ1-1|TRBV5-1|-
TGCGCCAGCAGCTTGGTTCAGGTGAACACTGAAGCTTTCTTT
CASSLVQVNTEAFF
>-|TRBJ1-1|TRBV2|-
TGTGCCAGCAGAAGACACAAATTGGGCACTGAAGCTTTCTTT
CASRRHKLGTEAFF
>TRBD1|TRBJ2-5|TRBV10-1|-
TGCGCCAGCAGTGAGATTACAGGGGAGAGGGAGACCCAGTACTTC
CASSEITGERETQYF
>-|TRBJ1-1|TRBV5-8|-
TGTGCCAGCAGCTTGAGGCAGAACACTGAAGCTTTCTTT
CASSLRQNTEAFF
>-|TRBJ2-7|TRBV12-5|-
TGTGCTAGTGGTTTGAGTTCACAGGGCATAGGCGAGCAGTACTTC
CASGLSSQGIGEQYF
>TRBD2|TRBJ2-2|TRBV7-2|-
TGTGCCAGCAGCTCCCTAGGACTAGCGTCGAACACCGGGGAGCTGTTTTTT
CASSSLGLASNTGELFF
>-|TRBJ2-2|TRBV7-9|once
TGTGCCAGCAGCCGCGAAGCGAACACCGGGGAGCTGTTTTTT
CASSREANTGELFF
>-|TRBJ1-1|TRBV21-1|-
TGTGCCAGCAGCAACTTTGGACAGGGGCAGAACACTGAAGCTTTCTTT
CASSNFGQGQNTEAFF
>TRBD1|TRBJ2-2|TRBV24-1|-
TGTGCCACCAGTGATCCGCGGTCCCGGGACAGGGAGCGGGGTCTCGGGGAGCTGTTTTTT
CATSDPRSRDRERGLGELFF
>-|TRBJ1-6|TRBV27|-
TGTGCCAGCAGTTATCCGCAGGGTTCACCCCTCCACTTT
CASSYPQGSPLHF
>TRBD2|TRBJ2-7|TRBV28|-
TGTGCCAGCAGTTTACTCAACCCTGGGGGGGTCGCATACTTC
CASSLLNPGGVAYF
>-|TRBJ2-3|TRBV5-8|-
TGTGCCAGCAGCTCAGGGGACCGCACAGATACGCAGTATTTT
CASSSGDRTDTQYF
>-|TRBJ2-7|TRBV10-2|-
TGCGCCAGCAGGAGGACTACAGCCTACGAGCAGTACTTC
CASRRTTAYEQYF
>TRBD1|TRBJ2-7|TRBV5-1|-
TGCGCCAGCAGCCCCAGACAGGGGGCGGCCTACGAGCAGTACTTC
CASSPRQGAAYEQYF
>-|TRBJ1-2|TRBV5-8|-
TGTGCCAGCAGCCTGGGGGGTTTTGGCTACACCTTC
CASSLGGFGYTF
>TRBD1|TRBJ2-5|TRBV5-1|-
TGCGCCAGCAGCTTGGTGGGGACAGCTCAAGAGACCCAGTACTTC
CASSLVGTAQETQYF
>-|TRBJ1-5|TRBV9|-
TGTGCCAGCAGCGCGAGGCCAGGAGGGAGTTGGCCCCAGCATTTT
CASSARPGGSWPQHF
>-|TRBJ1-1|TRBV20-1|-
TGCAGTGCTAGAGGGAGTACTGAAGCTTTCTTT
CSARGSTEAFF
>TRBD2|TRBJ2-1|TRBV10-1|-
TGCGCCAGCGGGGGGACTAGCGGAGAGGCAAATGAGCAGTTCTTC
CASGGTSGEANEQFF
>-|TRBJ1-5|TRBV12-3/TRBV12-4|-
TGTGCCAGCTTGGCCTATAGCAATCAGCCCCAGCATTTT
CASLAYSNQPQHF
>-|TRBJ1-5|TRBV19|-
TGTGCCAGTAGTATAGTAGGGATTAGCAATCAGCCCCAGCATTTT
CASSIVGISNQPQHF
>-|TRBJ2-5|TRBV11-2|-
TGTGCCAGCAGCTTCACGGGAGAAGAGACCCAGTACTTC
CASSFTGEETQYF
>TRBD1|TRBJ2-2|TRBV28|-
TGTGCCAGCAGTCCCGGGACAGGGGATTCCGGGGAGCTGTTTTTT
CASSPGTGDSGELFF
>TRBD1|TRBJ1-2|TRBV27|-
TGTGCCAGCAGCATCAACCCGGGACAGGGGTCTCCCTATGGCTACACCTTC
CASSINPGQGSPYGYTF
>-|TRBJ1-6|TRBV27|-
TGTGCCAGCAGTCTCGATAGCTCCTATAATTCACCCCTCCACTTT
CASSLDSSYNSPLHF
>TRBD1|TRBJ2-2|TRBV4-3|-
TGCGCCAGCAGCCACGCCGGGACAGCGAACACCGGGGAGCTGTTTTTT
CASSHAGTANTGELFF
>-|TRBJ1-2|TRBV18|once
TGTGCCAGCTCACCACCGTCTAGGAGTGGCGGCTACACCTTC
CASSPPSRSGGYTF
>-|TRBJ1-2|TRBV28|few
TGTGCCAGCAGCGAGACAGTTCGCTATGGCTACACCTTC
CASSETVRYGYTF